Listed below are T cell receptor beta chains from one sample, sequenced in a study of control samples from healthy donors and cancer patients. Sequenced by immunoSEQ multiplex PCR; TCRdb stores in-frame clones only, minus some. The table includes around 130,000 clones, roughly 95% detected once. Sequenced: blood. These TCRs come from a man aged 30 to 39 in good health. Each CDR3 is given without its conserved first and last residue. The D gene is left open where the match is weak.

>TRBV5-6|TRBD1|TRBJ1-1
ASRNRGQGGEAF
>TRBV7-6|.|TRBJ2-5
ASSLKGGPQETQY
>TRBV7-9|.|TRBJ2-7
ASSPPGGKNFYEQY
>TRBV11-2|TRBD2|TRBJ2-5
ASSLARGGPRTQY
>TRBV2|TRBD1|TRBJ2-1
ARKGTDRERHEQF
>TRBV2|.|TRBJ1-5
ASSPGDQPQH
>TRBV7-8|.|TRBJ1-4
ASSSLQGSNEKLF
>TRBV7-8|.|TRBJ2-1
ASSPLYPGASDSYNEQF
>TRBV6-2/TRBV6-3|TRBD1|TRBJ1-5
ASSSDRGSNQPQH
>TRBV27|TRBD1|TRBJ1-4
ASSDTGGVLDEKLF
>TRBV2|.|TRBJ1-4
ASSAPTWFEEKLF
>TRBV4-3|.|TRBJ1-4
ASSQEVILNEKLF
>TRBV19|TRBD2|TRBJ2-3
ASSLRLATTDTQY
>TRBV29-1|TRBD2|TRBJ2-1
SVTGTSGDGGI
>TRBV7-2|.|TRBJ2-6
ASSLAGSGANVLT
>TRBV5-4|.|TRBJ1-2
ASSLGLVAYGYT
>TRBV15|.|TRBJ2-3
ATSREQGIDTQY
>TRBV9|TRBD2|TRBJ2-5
ASSPRGAEETQY
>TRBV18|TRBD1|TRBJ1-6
ASSLVQGNNSPLH
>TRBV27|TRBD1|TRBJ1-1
ASSLTGSPEAF
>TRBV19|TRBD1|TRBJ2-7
ASSTDRGEQY
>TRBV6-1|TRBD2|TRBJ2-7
ASSEISGSGGSILEQY
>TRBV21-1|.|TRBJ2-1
ASSKDYWGEYNEQF
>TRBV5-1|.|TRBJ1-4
ASSSGGVYEKLF
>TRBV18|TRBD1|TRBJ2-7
ASSPGQGSYEQY
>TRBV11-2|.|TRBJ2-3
ASSLGANMVSDTQY
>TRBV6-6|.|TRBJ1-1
ASNRSGRDDTEAF
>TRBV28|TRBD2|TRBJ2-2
ASSLWRLAGGIGELF
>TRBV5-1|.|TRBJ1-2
ASSFQANYGYT
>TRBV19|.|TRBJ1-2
ASSTRTIGPYGYT
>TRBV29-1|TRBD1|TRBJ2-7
SGDRDGEQY
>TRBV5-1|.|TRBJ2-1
ASSLGRSYNEQF
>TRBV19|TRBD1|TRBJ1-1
ASSTDRGPTEAF
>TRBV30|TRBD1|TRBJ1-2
AWSRDRGGYGYT
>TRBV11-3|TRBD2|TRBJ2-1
ASSLAGGFNNEQF
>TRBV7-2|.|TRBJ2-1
ASSLGAGNNEQF
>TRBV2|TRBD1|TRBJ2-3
ARGGFWDRESTDTQY
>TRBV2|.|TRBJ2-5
ASTPIRGRQETQY
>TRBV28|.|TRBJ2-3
ASSLRGDTQY
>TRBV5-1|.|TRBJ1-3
ASSLDRPSGNTIY
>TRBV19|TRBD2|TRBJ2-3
ASRLAGGTDTQY
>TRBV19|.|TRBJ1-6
ASSMSGTSSYNSPLH
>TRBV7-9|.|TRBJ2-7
ASSRLGGLDEQY
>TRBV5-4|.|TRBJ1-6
ASSLSRVNNSPLH
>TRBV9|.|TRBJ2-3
ASEGADTQY
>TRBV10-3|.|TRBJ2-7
AISESLGGSLSSYEQY
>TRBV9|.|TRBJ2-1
ASSVAEGTNEQF
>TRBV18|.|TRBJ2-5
ASSPRLGETQY
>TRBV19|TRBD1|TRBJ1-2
ASSIGQGARGGFGYT